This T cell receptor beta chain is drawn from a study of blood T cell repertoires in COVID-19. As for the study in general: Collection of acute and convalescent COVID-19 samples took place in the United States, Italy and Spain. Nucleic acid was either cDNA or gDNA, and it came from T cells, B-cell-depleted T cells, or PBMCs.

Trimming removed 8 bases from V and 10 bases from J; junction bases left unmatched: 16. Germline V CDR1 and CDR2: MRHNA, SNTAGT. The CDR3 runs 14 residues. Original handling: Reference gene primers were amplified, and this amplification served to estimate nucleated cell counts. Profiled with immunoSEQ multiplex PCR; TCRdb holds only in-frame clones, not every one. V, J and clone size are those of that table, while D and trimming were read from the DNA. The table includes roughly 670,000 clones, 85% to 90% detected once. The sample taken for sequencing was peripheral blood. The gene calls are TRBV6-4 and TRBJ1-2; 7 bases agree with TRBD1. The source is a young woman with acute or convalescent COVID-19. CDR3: CASPGTESTEAYTF. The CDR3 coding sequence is TGTGCCAGCCCTGGGACAGAGAGCACGGAAGCCTACACCTTC.